A single sample is the source of the 29 T cell receptor beta chains below, sequenced in a study of T cell repertoires in cytomegalovirus infection. TCRdb ran MiXCR on the reads and lists one entry per CDR3 protein. The table shows about 310,000 distinct CDR3 sequences, with about a tenth occurring only once. Sequenced input: PBMCs. The source is a human donor in good health (CMV status not recorded). Some clones in this sample may be carry-over from other donors' samples.

This clonotype was counted ten times or more. The rearrangement joins TRBV29-1 to TRBJ2-7, with D possibly matching TRBD1 (6 bases). Germline V lookup: CDR1 SQVTM, CDR2 ANQGSEA. The CDR3 loop spans 14 amino acids. V lost 5 bases, J lost 2 bases, and 16 bases lay in between. The CDR3 spells CSVRPTGFPYEQYF. As DNA, the CDR3 is TGCAGCGTTCGCCCCACAGGGTTTCCCTACGAGCAGTACTTC.

This clonotype was counted ten times or more. The chain has TRBV6-2 or TRBV6-3 and TRBJ2-7; D may correspond to TRBD1 or TRBD2 (5 bases each). Germline V CDR1 and CDR2: MNHEY, SVGEGT. V dropped 4 bases and J dropped 6 bases, with 16 bases sitting between them. This CDR3 comprises 14 residues. CDR3 loop: CASSLRIGTGEQYV. CDR3 nucleotide sequence: TGTGCCAGCAGTTTAAGGATAGGGACGGGCGAGCAGTACGTC.

As regards this clonotype: The CDR3 carries no conserved terminal phenylalanine or tryptophan, so it likely arises from a read error. V gene TRBV6-2 or TRBV6-3 combines with J gene TRBJ2-1; no clear D. Trimming pared 6 bases from V and 1 base from J, leaving 13 bases between. From germline, CDR1 is MNHEY and CDR2 SVGEGT. This CDR3 spans 15 amino acids. CDR3 coding DNA: TGTGCCAGCAGCCCCGGAGTACCGTCCTACAATGAGCAGTTCCTC. It is translated as CASSPGVPSYNEQFL.

This clonotype was seen ten or more times. This chain links TRBV7-9 with TRBJ1-2; D is unclear. The CDR3 length is 12 residues. The ends were cut back, 2 bases at V and 7 bases at J, with 8 bases in the middle. Germline loops: CDR1 SEHNR, CDR2 FQNEAQ (reference sequence). The CDR3 nucleotides are TGTGCCAGCAGCTTACGAGCGCTTGGCTACACCTTC. This sequence encodes CASSLRALGYTF.

This clonotype was observed at least ten times. The V gene is TRBV11-1, the J gene TRBJ2-2, with 9 nucleotides matching TRBD1. The germline gives CDR1 SGHAT, CDR2 FQDESV (reference sequence). CDR3 size: 14 residues. The J segment lost 2 bases and the V segment lost 9 bases, leaving 4 bases of the junction unmatched. The DNA of the CDR3 is TGTGCCAGTGGGACAGGGAAAAACACCGGGGAGCTGTTTTTT. This encodes CASGTGKNTGELFF.

In this sample, this clonotype turned up many times. The chain joins TRBV4-2 to TRBJ1-1; TRBD1 might be the D (5 bases). The CDR3 covers 15 residues. Germline lookup yields CDR1 LGHNA and CDR2 YNFKEQ. V gave up 0 bases and J gave up 12 bases, with 20 bases separating them. The CDR3 DNA sequence: TGTGCCAGCAGCCAAGACTCTTCGGGGGGGATAGGTCCTTTCTTT. Translating it yields CASSQDSSGGIGPFF.

This clonotype occurred many times. CDR3 coding DNA: TGCGCCAGCAGCCAAGCGGTTGGCGGAATCTACGAGCAGTACGTC. Protein: CASSQAVGGIYEQYV. The gene calls are TRBV4-1 and TRBJ2-7; no firm D call. Germline V gene lookup returns CDR1 MGHRA and CDR2 YSYEKL. The CDR3 sequence is 15 residues long. V was pared by 1 base and J by 3 bases, with 13 bases between.

This clonotype turned up a few times. This chain links TRBV10-3 with TRBJ2-7; D is unresolved. The CDR3 totals 11 residues. The V and J ends lost 3 bases and 6 bases respectively, with 6 bases between them. CDR1 and CDR2 from the germline V gene are ENHRY and SYGVKD. The CDR3, as DNA: TGTGCCATCAGTGACGTTCGCGAGCAGTACTTC. This encodes CAISDVREQYF.

This rearrangement joins TRBV6-8 to TRBJ2-7; 8 bases match TRBD1. This CDR3 is built from 15 residues. V dropped 6 bases and J dropped 6; count of bases not matched to a gene: 13. In germline, CDR1 is MNHGY, CDR2 SAAAGT. CDR3 loop: CASRQRQGLVGEQYF. CDR3 nucleotides: TGTGCCAGCAGACAACGACAGGGGCTGGTGGGCGAGCAGTACTTC.

This clonotype appeared many times. V gene TRBV12-3 or TRBV12-4 combines with J gene TRBJ2-7, with TRBD2 matching 15 bases. The junction had 6 bases not matched to a gene; V was cut back by 6 bases and J by 6 bases. The CDR3 contains 15 residues. The CDR3 bases are TGTGCCAGCAGCAGGACTAGCGGGGGGGCTGGCGAGCAGTACTTC. Translation: CASSRTSGGAGEQYF.

The table lists this clonotype with many counts. The chain combines TRBV28 with TRBJ1-6, with D uncertain. V lost 2 bases and J 6 bases, leaving 8 bases between the germline ends. The CDR3 runs 14 residues. CDR1 is MDHEN and CDR2 is SYDVKM in the germline V gene. The CDR3 spells CASSLRGSNSPLHF. CDR3 DNA sequence: TGTGCCAGCAGTTTACGAGGGAGTAATTCACCCCTCCACTTT. Supplemented by reference TRBV28 and TRBJ1-6, the full variable domain reads DVKVTQSSRYLVKRTGEKVFLECVQDMDHENMFWYRQDPGLGLRLIYFSYDVKMKEKGDIPEGYSVSREKKERFSLILESASTNQTSMYLCASSLRGSNSPLHFGNGTRLTVT.

This clonotype showed up many times. The V gene is TRBV3-1, the J gene TRBJ2-1, with D perhaps matching TRBD1 or TRBD2 (5 bases each). The germline gives CDR1 LGHDT, CDR2 YNNKEL (reference sequence). The V gene lost 0 bases and the J gene lost 0 bases, with 6 bases spanning the gap. There are 15 residues in the CDR3. This chain's CDR3 is CASSQEGDSYNEQFF. CDR3 DNA sequence: TGTGCCAGCAGCCAAGAGGGGGACTCCTACAATGAGCAGTTCTTC.

This clonotype was seen at least ten times. V and J are TRBV7-2 and TRBJ1-2; a possible D gene is TRBD1 (5 bases). The germline gives CDR1 SGHTA, CDR2 FQGNSA. V lost 4 bases to trimming and J lost 4 bases, with 10 bases between them. This CDR3 comprises 13 residues. The CDR3 sequence: CASSYQGAYGYTF. Here the CDR3 DNA reads TGTGCCAGCAGCTACCAGGGTGCCTATGGCTACACCTTC.

Only a few counts were recorded for this clonotype. The chain couples TRBV10-3 to TRBJ2-7; tentatively, D is TRBD1 or TRBD2 (5 bases each). The CDR3 runs to 14 residues. V lost 4 bases to trimming and J lost 7 bases, with 17 bases between them. Germline CDR1 reads ENHRY; CDR2 reads SYGVKD. CDR3 in amino acids: CAISGSGPRDEQYV. The DNA for the CDR3 is TGTGCCATCAGTGGTTCGGGACCCCGGGATGAGCAGTACGTC.

The chain recombines TRBV7-9 with TRBJ1-1; the match to TRBD1 covers 7 bases. V shed 2 bases, J shed 1 base, and the junction held 4 bases outside the gene matches. The CDR3 runs to 15 residues. The germline gives CDR1 SEHNR, CDR2 FQNEAQ (reference sequence). CDR3 residues: CASSLIGQENTEAFF. DNA for the CDR3: TGTGCCAGCAGCTTAATCGGACAGGAGAACACTGAAGCTTTCTTT.

At least ten counts were recorded for this clonotype. The chain combines TRBV20-1 with TRBJ2-3; maybe TRBD1 (5 bases). CDR1 and CDR2 from the germline V gene are DFQATT and SNEGSKA (reference sequence). Trimming removed 0 bases from V and 1 base from J, with 8 bases in between. The CDR3 consists of 14 residues. Here the CDR3 DNA reads TGCAGTGCTAGAGATCTCAGGGGCACAGATACGCAGTATTTT. Protein sequence: CSARDLRGTDTQYF.

This clonotype was seen at least ten times. The chain combines TRBV28 with TRBJ1-1; D is undetermined. V was clipped by 3 bases and J by 1 base, with 9 bases between them. Per the germline V gene, CDR1 is MDHEN and CDR2 is SYDVKM. CDR3 length equals 14 residues. The CDR3: CASSLPTTNTEAFF. CDR3 nucleotides: TGTGCCAGCAGTTTGCCGACGACGAACACTGAAGCTTTCTTT.

Many counts were recorded for this clonotype. The chain links TRBV7-6 to TRBJ2-1; the match to TRBD2 covers 11 bases. The CDR3 is 16 residues long. V lost 5 bases to trimming and J lost 3 bases; unmatched junction nucleotides: 6. The germline V gene encodes CDR1 SGHVS and CDR2 FNYEAQ. The CDR3 is CASSRTSGPFYNEQFF. The CDR3 DNA reads TGTGCCAGCAGCAGGACTAGCGGGCCGTTCTACAATGAGCAGTTCTTC.

This clonotype was seen a single time. The chain combines TRBV10-3 with TRBJ2-1; the D call may be TRBD1 or TRBD2 (5 bases each). Trimming took off 7 bases at V and 3 bases at J, with 10 bases between the two ends. The germline V gene encodes CDR1 ENHRY and CDR2 SYGVKD. CDR3 length equals 13 residues. CDR3 protein: CAIMGVGYNEQFF. For the CDR3, the DNA is TGTGCCATCATGGGGGTAGGCTACAATGAGCAGTTCTTC.

This clonotype was observed many times. This chain links TRBV7-6 with TRBJ2-1; TRBD2 matches at 9 bases. The CDR3 contains 15 residues. With V trimmed by 0 bases and J by 8 bases, 5 bases remained unmatched. CDR1 and CDR2 from the germline V gene are SGHVS and FNYEAQ. The CDR3 DNA follows: TGTGCCAGCAGCTTAGCTAGCGGGGGATTCTATGAGCAGTTCTTC. It codes for CASSLASGGFYEQFF. Variable domain in full (rest from reference TRBV7-6 and TRBJ2-1): GAGVSQSPRYKVTKRGQDVALRCDPISGHVSLYWYRQALGQGPEFLTYFNYEAQQDKSGLPNDRFSAERPEGSISTLTIQRTEQRDSAMYRCASSLASGGFYEQFFGPGTRLTVL.

This clonotype was observed many times. The chain is built from TRBV6-2 or TRBV6-3 and TRBJ2-7, with 8 bases aligning to TRBD1. V was clipped by 6 bases and J by 5 bases; unmatched bases: 12. The germline V gene encodes CDR1 MNHEY and CDR2 SVGEGT. The CDR3 length is 15 residues. The CDR3 nucleotides read TGTGCCAGCAGCTTCCCCGGACAGGGTCTAGACGAGCAGTACTTC. It encodes CASSFPGQGLDEQYF.

This clonotype was seen many times. This chain joins TRBV29-1 and TRBJ1-4; D is perhaps TRBD1 (6 bases). CDR3 length: 12 residues. V was shortened by 8 bases and J by 7 bases, with 14 bases between the two germline ends. Per the germline V gene, CDR1 is SQVTM and CDR2 is ANQGSEA. In nucleotides, the CDR3 is TGCAGCATACAGGGAGTTTTTGAAAAACTGTTTTTT. This gives the protein CSIQGVFEKLFF.

This clonotype was seen at least ten times. The chain recombines TRBV7-2 with TRBJ2-7; D ambiguous. The germline V gene encodes CDR1 SGHTA and CDR2 FQGNSA. The length of the CDR3 is 14 residues. The V and J ends lost 1 base and 2 bases respectively, with 9 bases between them. The CDR3 sequence is CASSLEGSAYEQYF. DNA of the CDR3: TGTGCCAGCAGCTTAGAGGGCAGCGCCTACGAGCAGTACTTC.

This clonotype has ten or more counts. The V gene is TRBV7-9, the J gene TRBJ1-4; D is ambiguous. This CDR3 has 13 amino acids. Looked up from germline, CDR1 is SEHNR and CDR2 is FQNEAQ (reference sequence). V lost 4 bases to trimming and J lost 7 bases, with 10 bases between them. The CDR3 nucleotides are TGTGCCAGCAGCTACGTACGACCTGAAAAACTGTTTTTT. This encodes CASSYVRPEKLFF.

This clonotype was picked up many times. V and J are TRBV2 and TRBJ2-7; TRBD1 matches 9 bases. The CDR3 covers 15 residues. V lost 10 bases, J lost 1 base, and 11 bases stayed unmatched. Germline assignment: CDR1 SNHLY and CDR2 FYNNEI. CDR3 DNA sequence: TGTGCCACCATGGGAAGGACAGGGGCTTCCTACGAGCAGTACGTC. Its translation: CATMGRTGASYEQYV.

The chain combines TRBV25-1 with TRBJ2-6, with D perhaps given as TRBD1 or TRBD2 (7 bases each). Trimming pared 3 bases from V and 2 bases from J, leaving 17 bases between. CDR3 length equals 18 residues. Germline V gene lookup returns CDR1 MGHDK and CDR2 SYGVNS. As DNA, the CDR3 is TGTGCCAGCAGTGATCCCAGGGGGGGACCCACTGGGGCCAACGTCCTGACTTTC. Translating gives CASSDPRGGPTGANVLTF.

In its sample, this clonotype was seen many times. V and J are TRBV6-6 and TRBJ2-1; D is ambiguous. The CDR3 contains 15 residues. The V end was cut by 5 bases, the J end by 1 base, with 12 bases between. Germline loops: CDR1 MNHNY, CDR2 SVGAGI (reference sequence). The CDR3 coding sequence is TGTGCCAGCAGTCCCCGGGCCTATTCCTACAATGAGCAGTTCTTC. Residues: CASSPRAYSYNEQFF.

The chain joins TRBV15 to TRBJ1-6; D ambiguous. From germline, CDR1 is LNHNV and CDR2 YYDKDF (reference sequence). This CDR3 region has 13 residues. V was shortened by 0 bases and J by 10 bases, with 7 bases between the two germline ends. The CDR3 region is CATSRDERSPLHF. DNA for the CDR3: TGTGCCACCAGCAGAGATGAGAGGTCACCCCTCCACTTT.

The chain joins TRBV6-2 or TRBV6-3 to TRBJ1-5; TRBD1 might be the D (6 bases). The germline CDR1 and CDR2 sequences are MNHEY and SVGEGT. This CDR3 has 15 amino acids. V was shortened by 2 bases and J by 3 bases, with 11 bases between the two germline ends. CDR3: CASSYGTRSNQPQHF. In DNA, the CDR3 is TGTGCCAGCAGTTACGGGACAAGATCCAATCAGCCCCAGCATTTT.